This T cell receptor (beta chain) stems from a study of blood T cell repertoires in COVID-19. Looking at the study overall: Samples taken during acute and convalescent COVID-19 were collected in the United States, Italy and Spain. T cells, B-cell-depleted T cells, or PBMCs supplied cDNA or gDNA.

Per the original data handling: Estimation of nucleated cell counts relied on the amplification of reference gene primers. Method: immunoSEQ multiplex PCR; TCRdb's copy keeps in-frame clones and lacks some. The V and J calls and clone size were taken over from that table, and D and trimming were inferred from the DNA. This sample has about 360,000 clones, with around four fifths found just once. The clonotype originates from a man aged 25-45 years with active or convalescent COVID-19. Sequences were obtained from peripheral blood.

In DNA form, the CDR3 reads TGTGCCAGCAGCTTAGCGGCAGGCTACGAGCAGTACTTC. This gives the protein CASSLAAGYEQYF. The chain has TRBV7-9 and TRBJ2-7, with D hard to call. The CDR3 loop spans 13 amino acids. The germline V gene encodes CDR1 SEHNR and CDR2 FQNEAQ (reference sequence). Trimming left V 0 bases short and J 3 bases short, with 6 bases between.